Sequencing of this TCR beta chain was carried out in a study of CD8 T cells in ankylosing spondylitis. Findings and limits, study-wide: CD8+ by phenotype, disease-linked clones were relatively rare in peripheral blood.

In its sample, this clonotype was seen once. What it binds is unknown. CDR1 and CDR2 (germline): MNHEY, SVGEGT. The CDR3 contains 17 residues. Germline trimming cut 2 bases from V and 4 bases from J; bases unmatched to any gene: 9. Each CDR3 protein gets one entry after TCRdb re-called the 5' RACE reads with MiXCR. The sample holds about 350,000 distinct CDR3 sequences; approximately 22% are singletons and the top ten take around 14%. The V gene is TRBV6-2 or TRBV6-3, the J gene TRBJ2-7, with 12 bases lining up with TRBD2. The receptor comes from a male donor with ankylosing spondylitis or in good health (not recorded which). Sequenced input: blood, either unsorted or a sorted T cell fraction (not recorded which). This CDR3 reads CASSYRGLAGAWYEQYF. In DNA form, the CDR3 reads TGTGCCAGCAGTTACAGGGGACTAGCGGGCGCTTGGTACGAGCAGTACTTC.